One and the same sample provided the 5 T cell receptor beta chains below, sequenced in a study of blood T cell repertoires in COVID-19. Measured with immunoSEQ multiplex PCR; TCRdb has only the in-frame clones, and not every one. Seen here are roughly 20,000 clones, roughly 80% observed once, and the top ten hold around 13%. Sequenced: peripheral blood. The source is a man in his fifties or sixties with active COVID-19.

The V call is TRBV19, the J call TRBJ2-3, with 7 positions matching TRBD2. The CDR3 has 16 residues. CDR1 is LNHDA and CDR2 is SQIVND in the germline V gene (reference sequence). The trim removed 3 bases at V and 0 bases at J, leaving 6 bases unmatched. The CDR3 DNA follows: TGTGCCAGTAGTATTTCGCCTAGCGGCAGCACAGATACGCAGTATTTT. This sequence encodes CASSISPSGSTDTQYF. Variable domain in full (rest from reference TRBV19 and TRBJ2-3): DGGITQSPKYLFRKEGQNVTLSCEQNLNHDAMYWYRQDPGQGLRLIYYSQIVNDFQKGDIAEGYSVSREKKESFPLTVTSAQKNPTAFYLCASSISPSGSTDTQYFGPGTRLTVL.

The chain links TRBV5-1 to TRBJ2-1; D might be TRBD2 (5 bases). The V gene's germline CDR1 is SGHRS and CDR2 YFSETQ. The CDR3 totals 17 residues. Trimming cost V 4 bases and J 5 bases, with 22 bases left between them. The DNA for the CDR3 is TGCGCCAGCAGCCCGCCGTCTAGCACGATCGTCGACAATGAGCAGTTCTTC. Its translation: CASSPPSSTIVDNEQFF. The variable domain in full, completed from reference TRBV5-1 and TRBJ2-1, reads KAGVTQTPRYLIKTRGQQVTLSCSPISGHRSVSWYQQTPGQGLQFLFEYFSETQRNKGNFPGRFSGRQFSNSRSEMNVSTLELGDSALYLCASSPPSSTIVDNEQFFGPGTRLTVL.

The chain uses TRBV5-6 and TRBJ2-5; 7 bases align to TRBD1. V lost 7 bases, J lost 0 bases, and 6 bases stayed unmatched. The CDR3 totals 14 residues. CDR1 is SGHDT, CDR2 YYEEEE, per germline. CDR3 amino acids: CASALTGYQETQYF. CDR3 bases: TGTGCCAGCGCCCTGACAGGGTACCAAGAGACCCAGTACTTC.

V gene TRBV4-1 combines with J gene TRBJ2-7; 8 bases match TRBD1. Trimming took 1 base from V and 4 from J; bases not matched to a gene: 3. Germline V CDR1 and CDR2: MGHRA, YSYEKL. The CDR3 length is 14 residues. The CDR3: CASSQGQGAYEQYF. In DNA form, the CDR3 reads TGCGCCAGCAGCCAAGGGCAGGGGGCTTACGAGCAGTACTTC.

The V gene is TRBV2, the J gene TRBJ2-7, with 11 bases aligning to TRBD1. Germline CDR1 and CDR2: SNHLY and FYNNEI. J lost 5 bases, V lost 3 bases, and 6 bases had no gene match. The CDR3 sequence is 15 residues long. CDR3 loop: CASSDLGQGVDEQYF. In nucleotides, the CDR3 is TGTGCCAGCAGTGATTTGGGACAGGGGGTCGACGAGCAGTACTTC.